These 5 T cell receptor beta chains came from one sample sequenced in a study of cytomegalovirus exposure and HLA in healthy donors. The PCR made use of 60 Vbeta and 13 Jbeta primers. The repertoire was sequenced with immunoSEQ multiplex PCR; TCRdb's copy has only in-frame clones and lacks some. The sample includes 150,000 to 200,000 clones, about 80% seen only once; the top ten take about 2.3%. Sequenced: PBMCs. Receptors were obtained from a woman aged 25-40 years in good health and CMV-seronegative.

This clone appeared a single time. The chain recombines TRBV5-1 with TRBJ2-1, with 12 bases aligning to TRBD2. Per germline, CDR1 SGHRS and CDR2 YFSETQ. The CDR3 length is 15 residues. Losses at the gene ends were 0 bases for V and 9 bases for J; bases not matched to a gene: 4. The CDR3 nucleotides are TGCGCCAGCAGCTTGGCCAAGGGACTAGCGGGTGAGCAGTTCTTC. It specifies CASSLAKGLAGEQFF.

Here the CDR3 reads CASSLRGNKGTLYEQYF. In nucleotides, the CDR3 is TGTGCCAGCAGTTTACGGGGGAACAAAGGGACCTTATACGAGCAGTACTTC. The chain recombines TRBV27 with TRBJ2-5, with TRBD2 as a possible D gene (6 bases). Matching the DNA end better, TRBJ2-7 makes the J call doubtful. This CDR3 contains 17 residues. Looked up from germline, CDR1 is MNHEY and CDR2 is SMNVEV (reference sequence).

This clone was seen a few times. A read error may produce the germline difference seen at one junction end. CDR3 residues: CASRLQGSGANGLTF. Written as DNA, the CDR3 is TGTGCCAGCAGACTACAGGGATCTGGGGCCAACGGCCTGACTTTC. This chain joins TRBV28 and TRBJ2-6, with D possibly being TRBD1 (6 bases). There are 15 residues in the CDR3. Germline-derived CDR1 and CDR2 are MDHEN and SYDVKM.

The CDR3 coding sequence is TGTGCCAGCAGCTTACAGACAGTCGCCACCGGGGAGCTGTTTTTT. This gives the protein CASSLQTVATGELFF. The chain carries TRBV11-2 and TRBJ2-2; D is possibly TRBD1 (5 bases). The germline CDR1 and CDR2 sequences are SGHAT and FQNNGV. Deletions cut 2 bases from V and 4 bases from J, with 11 bases between. This CDR3 is 15 amino acids long. The whole variable domain, filled in from reference TRBV11-2 and TRBJ2-2, reads EAGVAQSPRYKIIEKRQSVAFWCNPISGHATLYWYQQILGQGPKLLIQFQNNGVVDDSQLPKDRFSAERLKGVDSTLKIQPAKLEDSAVYLCASSLQTVATGELFFGEGSRLTVL.

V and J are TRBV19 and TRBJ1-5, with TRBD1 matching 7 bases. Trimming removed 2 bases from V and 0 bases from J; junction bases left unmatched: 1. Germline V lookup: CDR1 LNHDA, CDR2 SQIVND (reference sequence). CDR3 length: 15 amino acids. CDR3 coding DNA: TGTGCCAGTAGTATACAGGGGGGTAGCAATCAGCCCCAGCATTTT. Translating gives CASSIQGGSNQPQHF.